A single sample gave rise to the 8 T cell receptor beta chains below, sequenced in a study of T cells after posttransplantation cyclophosphamide. Generated by immunoSEQ multiplex PCR, the TCRdb table keeps only in-frame clones and is missing some. Among fewer than 8,500 clones listed, about 80% were seen once. Busulfan-fludarabine conditioning, marrow transplant, and cyclophosphamide on days +3 and +4 were administered. The source was CD8+ T cells sorted from PBMCs, collected 1,300 to 1,500 days after allogeneic stem cell transplant with posttransplant cyclophosphamide. The receptor source for this set is a female patient aged 45 to 65 who received an allogeneic stem cell transplant from a related donor, was CMV-positive, and had no GVHD. T cells may partly derive from the graft donor.

The genes are TRBV4-2 and TRBJ2-1, with 8 bases fitting TRBD2. Germline CDR1 reads LGHNA; CDR2 reads YNFKEQ. Germline trimming cut 1 base from V and 4 bases from J; bases unmatched to any gene: 9. This CDR3 contains 17 residues. DNA of the CDR3: TGTGCCAGCAGCCAAGCCCCAGCGGGAGCGGTTTACAATGAGCAGTTCTTC. Protein sequence: CASSQAPAGAVYNEQFF.

Comment on this clone: A much larger clone sits a single nucleotide away, making a read error possible. The chain joins TRBV5-1 to TRBJ2-7; maybe TRBD2 (6 bases). This CDR3 spans 14 amino acids. CDR1 is SGHRS, CDR2 YFSETQ, per germline. The CDR3 bases are TGCGCCAGCAGCGAGTACGGAGGGCGGTACGAGCGGTACTTC. It is translated as CASSEYGGRYERYF.

This clone has only a few counts. The chain employs TRBV9 and TRBJ2-3, with a possible D match to TRBD1 (6 bases). This CDR3 region has 15 residues. V shed 3 bases and J shed 6 bases, with 17 bases lying between them. Germline CDR1 is SGDLS and CDR2 is YYNGEE. Here the CDR3 DNA reads TGTGCCAGCAGCGCCGAGGGCCGAGGACAGGATACGCAGTATTTT. It codes for CASSAEGRGQDTQYF. The variable domain in full, completed from reference TRBV9 and TRBJ2-3, reads DSGVTQTPKHLITATGQRVTLRCSPRSGDLSVYWYQQSLDQGLQFLIQYYNGEERAKGNILERFSAQQFPDLHSELNLSSLELGDSALYFCASSAEGRGQDTQYFGPGTRLTVL.

This clone was picked up one time. The V and J genes are TRBV7-9 and TRBJ2-3; D is unresolved. The V gene lost 5 bases and the J gene lost 3 bases, with 3 bases spanning the gap. CDR1 SEHNR and CDR2 FQNEAQ come from the germline V gene (reference sequence). The CDR3 sequence is 11 residues long. The CDR3 here is CASSPTDTQYF. The CDR3, as DNA: TGTGCCAGCAGCCCTACAGATACGCAGTATTTT.

This clone occurred once. The CDR3 is CASSLVGGFAKNIQYF. The CDR3 DNA follows: TGTGCCAGCAGCTTAGTAGGGGGCTTCGCCAAAAACATTCAGTACTTC. The chain employs TRBV7-9 and TRBJ2-4; TRBD1 matches 7 bases. This CDR3 region has 16 residues. Trimming cost V 1 base and J 1 base; bases outside gene matches: 4. CDR1 SEHNR and CDR2 FQNEAQ come from the germline V gene (reference sequence).

The rearrangement joins TRBV11-2 to TRBJ1-2, with 7 bases lining up with TRBD1. After removal of 1 base from V and 2 bases from J, the junction contained 7 bases not matched to a gene. The CDR3 spans 16 residues. The germline V gene encodes CDR1 SGHAT and CDR2 FQNNGV. The CDR3 nucleotides read TGTGCCAGCAGCTTAGGGCCAGGACAGGTCAACTATGGCTACACCTTC. Protein product: CASSLGPGQVNYGYTF. Full variable domain (missing parts from reference TRBV11-2 and TRBJ1-2): EAGVAQSPRYKIIEKRQSVAFWCNPISGHATLYWYQQILGQGPKLLIQFQNNGVVDDSQLPKDRFSAERLKGVDSTLKIQPAKLEDSAVYLCASSLGPGQVNYGYTFGSGTRLTVV.

The chain carries TRBV29-1 and TRBJ2-2; D remains unclear. Trimming left V 5 bases short and J 7 bases short, with 11 bases between. The germline CDR1 and CDR2 sequences are SQVTM and ANQGSEA. This CDR3 contains 12 residues. Here the CDR3 reads CSVPFRSGELFF. As DNA, the CDR3 is TGCAGCGTTCCCTTTAGGAGCGGGGAGCTGTTTTTT.

The chain carries TRBV28 and TRBJ2-3; D uncertain. The CDR3 runs 12 residues. The germline V gene encodes CDR1 MDHEN and CDR2 SYDVKM. V was pared by 6 bases and J by 6 bases, with 10 bases between. As DNA, the CDR3 is TGTGCCAGCAGCTACCAGGTGGATACGCAGTATTTT. It codes for CASSYQVDTQYF.